These T cell receptor beta chains were read from a single sample in a study of siplizumab effects on memory and regulatory T cells. Produced via immunoSEQ multiplex PCR; TCRdb's table is partial and in-frame only. Among about 99,000 clones listed, nearly 95% were seen once. The material sequenced was Tregs sorted from blood. The receptors originated from a human donor in good health. Each CDR3 is given with its conserved first and last residue. Fields, in order: V gene, clone size, CDR3 length, D gene, J gene, CDR3 protein, CDR3 DNA. A D gene is named only where the DNA matches it firmly. Expanded clones get a size class; other rows say once, few or many, or leave the size out.

TRBV12-5	-	13	-	TRBJ1-1	CASGGGFGTEAFF	TGTGCTAGTGGTGGGGGCTTCGGCACTGAAGCTTTCTTT
TRBV7-9	once	16	TRBD2	TRBJ2-3	CASSLLLREGRDTQYF	TGTGCCAGCAGCTTATTGCTCCGGGAGGGCCGTGATACGCAGTATTTT
TRBV5-1	-	14	TRBD1	TRBJ2-1	CASSRGTVYNEQFF	TGCGCCAGCAGCAGAGGGACAGTCTACAATGAGCAGTTCTTC
TRBV6-1	-	15	TRBD2	TRBJ2-3	CASRRTRGGEGTQYF	TGTGCCAGCAGACGGACTAGGGGAGGGGAGGGTACGCAGTATTTT
TRBV5-1	once	13	TRBD1	TRBJ1-1	CASSYTGGTEAFF	TGCGCCAGCAGCTACACAGGGGGCACTGAAGCTTTCTTT
TRBV5-1	-	16	-	TRBJ2-2	CASSSRGSGNTGELFF	TGCGCCAGCAGCTCTCGGGGTAGCGGGAACACCGGGGAGCTGTTTTTT
TRBV14	-	20	TRBD1	TRBJ1-1	CASSQIEEGQAQIRDTEAFF	TGTGCCAGCAGCCAAATTGAGGAAGGACAGGCGCAGATCCGGGACACTGAAGCTTTCTTT
TRBV5-6	-	12	-	TRBJ2-7	CASSRPTYEQYF	TGTGCCAGCAGCCGCCCGACCTACGAGCAGTACTTC
TRBV18	once	16	-	TRBJ1-1	CASSRIGLSPYTEAFF	TGTGCCAGCTCACGAATCGGACTCTCCCCCTACACTGAAGCTTTCTTT
TRBV27	once	15	TRBD1	TRBJ2-2	CASSPGTGGTGELFF	TGTGCCAGCAGCCCCGGGACAGGGGGTACCGGGGAGCTGTTTTTT
TRBV6-1	-	14	TRBD1	TRBJ1-2	CATGSSTGGHGYTF	TGTGCCACCGGCTCTTCTACAGGGGGCCATGGCTACACCTTC
TRBV5-1	-	16	TRBD2	TRBJ2-3	CASSLYAGGWTDTQYF	TGCGCCAGCAGCTTGTATGCGGGGGGGTGGACAGATACGCAGTATTTT
TRBV7-6	once	19	TRBD2	TRBJ2-2	CASSLLGLAGLANTGELFF	TGTGCCAGCAGCTTATTGGGGCTAGCGGGGCTAGCGAACACCGGGGAGCTGTTTTTT
TRBV7-2	-	15	-	TRBJ1-2	CASSFPGGSGYGYTF	TGTGCCAGCAGCTTCCCAGGTGGCTCGGGCTATGGCTACACCTTC
TRBV19	-	12	-	TRBJ2-2	CASSIGGGELFF	TGTGCCAGTAGTATCGGGGGCGGGGAGCTGTTTTTT
TRBV10-3	-	14	-	TRBJ2-1	CAISDWDFYNEQFF	TGTGCCATCAGTGATTGGGACTTCTACAATGAGCAGTTCTTC
TRBV5-4	-	15	TRBD1	TRBJ2-5	CASSSPPGTEETQYF	TGTGCCAGCAGCTCACCTCCCGGGACAGAAGAGACCCAGTACTTC
TRBV9	-	16	TRBD2	TRBJ2-2	CASSAGLAVNTGELFF	TGTGCCAGCAGCGCGGGACTAGCGGTAAACACCGGGGAGCTGTTTTTT
TRBV4-1	-	13	-	TRBJ2-7	CASSQEDSYEQYF	TGCGCCAGCAGCCAAGAGGATTCCTACGAGCAGTACTTC
TRBV6-6	-	14	-	TRBJ1-3	CASSYPGSGNTIYF	TGTGCCAGCAGTTATCCGGGTTCTGGAAACACCATATATTTT
TRBV30	-	16	-	TRBJ2-3	CAWIPFGAGEPDTQYF	TGTGCCTGGATCCCTTTCGGGGCAGGGGAACCAGATACGCAGTATTTT
TRBV6-6	-	13	-	TRBJ1-6	CASSYSASGPLHF	TGTGCCAGCAGTTACTCGGCCTCCGGACCCCTCCACTTT